A selection of T cell receptor beta chains follows, all from one sample in a study of patients and donors after allogeneic stem cell transplantation. TCRdb recomputed calls from the RT-PCR reads with MiXCR, one row per CDR3 protein. The table has about a million distinct CDR3 sequences, roughly 18% seen once. The sequenced material came from blood, either unsorted or a sorted T cell fraction (not recorded which). All receptors come from a human donor who was either an allogeneic HSCT recipient or a stem cell or donor lymphocyte infusion donor (not recorded which). It is not recorded whose cells these are; they may come from a transplant donor. CDR3s include the opening cysteine and the closing phenylalanine or tryptophan. A D gene is named only where the DNA matches it firmly. Clone size, where shown, is once, few, many, or a class for clones that have expanded.

>NA|TRBV5-1|TRBD2|TRBJ2-3
CASSSGLAGGGDPQYF
TGCGCCAGCAGCTCCGGACTAGCGGGAGGGGGGGATCCGCAGTATTTT
>few|TRBV20-1|NA|TRBJ2-7
CSASPGGSSYEQYF
TGCAGTGCCAGCCCAGGGGGGAGCTCCTACGAGCAGTACTTC
>few|TRBV5-1|TRBD1|TRBJ2-1
CASSSNRGHEQFF
TGCGCCAGCAGCTCTAACAGGGGGCACGAGCAGTTCTTC
>NA|TRBV10-3|TRBD1|TRBJ1-2
CAISAELQGARSGYTF
TGTGCCATCAGTGCAGAGCTCCAGGGGGCGAGGAGCGGCTACACCTTC
>many|TRBV12-3/TRBV12-4|NA|TRBJ1-2
CASSLAEKVFDGYTF
TGTGCCAGCAGTTTAGCGGAAAAGGTCTTCGATGGCTACACCTTC
>NA|TRBV15|TRBD2|TRBJ2-7
CATSSQRGRGYEQYF
TGTGCCACCAGCAGCCAACGCGGGAGGGGCTACGAGCAGTACTTC
>few|TRBV9|NA|TRBJ2-3
CASSVDATDTQYF
TGTGCCAGCAGCGTAGACGCGACAGATACGCAGTATTTT
>NA|TRBV9|TRBD2|TRBJ2-1
CASSLGLARHNEQFF
TGTGCCAGCAGCCTCGGACTAGCGCGACACAATGAGCAGTTCTTC
>few|TRBV7-2|TRBD2|TRBJ2-7
CASSPNGGGSYEQYF
TGTGCCAGCAGCCCAAACGGCGGGGGCTCCTACGAGCAGTACTTC
>NA|TRBV24-1|NA|TRBJ2-1
CATSDLQGNYNEQFF
TGTGCCACCAGTGATTTGCAGGGAAACTACAATGAGCAGTTCTTC
>NA|TRBV12-3/TRBV12-4|TRBD1|TRBJ2-2
CASSWDSSGGELFF
TGTGCCAGCAGTTGGGACAGCTCCGGCGGGGAGCTGTTTTTT
>NA|TRBV3-1|TRBD2|TRBJ2-2
CASSQIGLAGGNAGELFF
TGTGCCAGCAGCCAGATAGGACTAGCGGGAGGTAATGCCGGGGAGCTGTTTTTT
>NA|TRBV5-6|NA|TRBJ2-3
CASSLAGGGHFSTDTQYF
TGTGCCAGCAGCTTGGCCGGAGGGGGACACTTTAGCACAGATACGCAGTATTTT
>few|TRBV29-1|NA|TRBJ2-5
CSAVTGQETQYF
TGCAGCGCCGTGACAGGTCAAGAGACCCAGTACTTC
>NA|TRBV7-3|TRBD2|TRBJ2-1
CASSSSVAGAHNEQFF
TGTGCCAGCAGCTCCTCGGTAGCGGGAGCACACAATGAGCAGTTCTTC
>few|TRBV24-1|TRBD1|TRBJ2-2
CATSDPGTERSGELFF
TGTGCCACCAGTGACCCCGGGACAGAGAGGAGCGGGGAGCTGTTTTTT
>NA|TRBV5-1|NA|TRBJ2-3
CASSLVGTESITDTQYF
TGCGCCAGCAGCTTGGTTGGCACCGAGTCAATCACAGATACGCAGTATTTT
>NA|TRBV20-1|TRBD2|TRBJ2-5
CSLGGGGGLETQYF
TGCAGTTTGGGCGGCGGGGGGGGCCTTGAGACCCAGTACTTC
>many|TRBV29-1|NA|TRBJ2-1
CSVERRHPYNEQFF
TGCAGCGTTGAAAGGCGCCATCCCTACAATGAGCAGTTCTTC
>NA|TRBV4-1|NA|TRBJ2-7
CASSQPRTIRYEQYF
TGCGCCAGCAGTCAGCCGAGGACCATTCGCTACGAGCAGTACTTC
>few|TRBV12-3/TRBV12-4|NA|TRBJ2-3
CASDVPGPMITDTQYF
TGTGCCAGCGACGTCCCGGGACCAATGATCACAGATACGCAGTATTTT
>NA|TRBV29-1|TRBD1|TRBJ2-3
CSVVSRGQGTQYF
TGCAGCGTTGTTAGCAGGGGGCAAGGTACGCAGTATTTT
>NA|TRBV5-5|TRBD1|TRBJ2-3
CASSRLQGALGDTQYF
TGTGCCAGCAGCCGCTTACAGGGGGCGCTCGGGGATACGCAGTATTTT
>NA|TRBV5-4|TRBD2|TRBJ2-2
CASRGSSGGAVTGELFF
TGTGCCAGCAGAGGGAGTAGCGGGGGGGCAGTCACCGGGGAGCTGTTTTTT
>few|TRBV9|NA|TRBJ2-2
CASNTWGQGSTGELFF
TGTGCCAGCAACACCTGGGGCCAGGGGAGCACCGGGGAGCTGTTTTTT
>many|TRBV6-5|NA|TRBJ1-1
CASSYRTEAFF
TGTGCCAGCAGTTACCGCACTGAAGCTTTCTTT
>few|TRBV6-5|TRBD2|TRBJ2-2
CASSYSRRIRTRNTGELFF
TGTGCCAGCAGTTACTCTCGGCGGATTCGGACTAGGAACACCGGGGAGCTGTTTTTT
>NA|TRBV12-3/TRBV12-4|NA|TRBJ2-2
CASSFIRRNTGELFF
TGTGCCAGCAGTTTTATCAGAAGGAACACCGGGGAGCTGTTTTTT
>NA|TRBV5-1|NA|TRBJ1-1
CASSFGADNTEAFF
TGCGCCAGCAGTTTCGGGGCGGATAACACTGAAGCTTTCTTT
>few|TRBV3-1|TRBD2|TRBJ2-7
CASSQLAGEYEQYF
TGTGCCAGCAGCCAACTAGCGGGAGAATACGAGCAGTACTTC
>few|TRBV10-3|TRBD1|TRBJ1-6
CAISENTDRVTPLHF
TGTGCCATCAGTGAGAACACCGACAGGGTGACACCCCTCCACTTT
>NA|TRBV4-3|TRBD1|TRBJ1-2
CASSWRGTAYGYTF
TGCGCCAGCAGCTGGCGAGGGACAGCCTATGGCTACACCTTC
>NA|TRBV18|NA|TRBJ1-1
CASSPQAEAFF
TGTGCCAGCTCACCACAGGCTGAAGCTTTCTTT
>few|TRBV29-1|NA|TRBJ2-3
CSVATGDGTDTQYF
TGCAGCGTTGCCACAGGAGACGGCACAGATACGCAGTATTTT
>NA|TRBV27|NA|TRBJ1-1
CASSLNQGGTEAFF
TGTGCCAGCAGTTTAAACCAGGGTGGCACTGAAGCTTTCTTT
>NA|TRBV11-2|NA|TRBJ2-7
CASSSTGFEQYF
TGTGCCAGCAGCTCCACAGGGTTCGAGCAGTACTTC
>NA|TRBV4-3|NA|TRBJ1-2
CASSQIRVATYGYTF
TGCGCCAGCAGCCAAATTCGGGTGGCTACCTATGGCTACACCTTC
>few|TRBV5-1|NA|TRBJ1-4
CASSLEGEPNEKLFF
TGCGCCAGCAGCTTGGAAGGGGAGCCTAATGAAAAACTGTTTTTT
>few|TRBV12-3/TRBV12-4|NA|TRBJ2-3
CASSFRGPGTDTQYF
TGTGCCAGCAGTTTCCGGGGGCCTGGAACAGATACGCAGTATTTT
>NA|TRBV16|TRBD1|TRBJ1-3
CASTRGTGVVQNTIYF
TGTGCCAGCACCCGAGGGACAGGAGTTGTCCAGAACACCATATATTTT
>few|TRBV6-5|NA|TRBJ1-2
CASSYSPTEPNYGYTF
TGTGCCAGCAGTTACTCCCCGACAGAACCAAACTATGGCTACACCTTC
>few|TRBV5-1|TRBD1|TRBJ1-1
CASRTGQGWIAEAFF
TGCGCCAGCCGTACCGGACAGGGGTGGATAGCTGAAGCTTTCTTT
>NA|TRBV28|TRBD2|TRBJ2-1
CASSLYFGTSRYNEQFF
TGTGCCAGCAGTTTATATTTTGGGACTAGCCGTTACAATGAGCAGTTCTTC
>NA|TRBV12-3/TRBV12-4|TRBD2|TRBJ2-5
CASRPTSGSYF
TGTGCCAGCAGACCTACTAGCGGCAGTTACTTC
>few|TRBV21-1|NA|TRBJ1-1
CASSNHRDGDTEAFF
TGTGCCAGCAGCAATCACAGGGACGGGGACACTGAAGCTTTCTTT
>few|TRBV20-1|TRBD1|TRBJ1-2
CSATTGVGGYTF
TGCAGTGCTACCACAGGGGTAGGTGGCTACACCTTC
>many|TRBV12-3/TRBV12-4|TRBD1|TRBJ1-6
CASSLTRTGGRSPLHF
TGTGCCAGCAGTTTGACCCGGACAGGGGGCCGATCACCCCTCCACTTT
>few|TRBV12-3/TRBV12-4|TRBD2|TRBJ2-2
CASTPRPSGRGANTGELFF
TGTGCCAGCACCCCAAGGCCTAGCGGGAGAGGGGCGAACACCGGGGAGCTGTTTTTT
>NA|TRBV6-2/TRBV6-3|TRBD1|TRBJ2-1
CASSLSRGQGTYNEQFF
TGTGCCAGCAGTCTCTCACGGGGACAGGGGACGTACAATGAGCAGTTCTTC
>NA|TRBV6-1|TRBD2|TRBJ2-5
CASSHGLAGALQETQYF
TGTGCCAGCAGTCATGGACTAGCGGGGGCTCTCCAAGAGACCCAGTACTTC
>NA|TRBV9|TRBD2|TRBJ2-5
CASSVEGLAGPQETQYF
TGTGCCAGCAGCGTAGAAGGACTAGCGGGGCCCCAAGAGACCCAGTACTTC
>once|TRBV5-5|TRBD1|TRBJ1-5
CASSWGTGMGNQPQHF
TGTGCCAGCAGCTGGGGGACAGGGATGGGCAATCAGCCCCAGCATTTT
>few|TRBV24-1|TRBD2|TRBJ2-2
CATSDLLADPRVGELFF
TGTGCCACCAGTGACTTACTAGCGGACCCCAGGGTCGGGGAGCTGTTTTTT
>NA|TRBV12-3/TRBV12-4|NA|TRBJ1-3
CASTLLGLNTIYF
TGTGCCAGCACCCTGCTAGGGCTTAACACCATATATTTT
>few|TRBV10-3|TRBD1|TRBJ2-1
CAISDSIGQGVHEQFF
TGTGCCATCAGTGATAGTATCGGACAGGGTGTCCATGAGCAGTTCTTC
>NA|TRBV6-2/TRBV6-3|TRBD1|TRBJ2-7
CATRGTAVFYEQYF
TGTGCCACTCGTGGGACAGCAGTTTTTTACGAGCAGTACTTC
>few|TRBV29-1|NA|TRBJ1-1
CSVVGLTLEIPEAFF
TGCAGCGTTGTAGGTTTAACTCTGGAGATCCCTGAAGCTTTCTTT
>few|TRBV7-9|NA|TRBJ2-1
CASSSTGGAYNEQFF
TGTGCCAGCAGTTCTACAGGGGGGGCCTACAATGAGCAGTTCTTC
>many|TRBV9|NA|TRBJ1-1
CASSVGDTGSVTEKAFF
TGTGCCAGCAGCGTAGGTGACACAGGGTCGGTCACCGAAAAAGCTTTCTTT
>NA|TRBV5-1|TRBD1|TRBJ1-1
CASSLDRDSQIQNTEAFF
TGCGCCAGCAGCTTAGACCGGGACAGCCAGATTCAGAACACTGAAGCTTTCTTT